This paragraph reports one TCR beta chain. What it recognizes is unknown. Sequencing was performed with immunoSEQ multiplex PCR; in TCRdb, only in-frame clones are kept and a portion is missing. This sample has around 50,000 clones, with about 81% found just once. These data come from a study of T cell responses to AZD1222 COVID-19 vaccine. Overall study results and limits: The CD4 TCRs associated with vaccination extended across spike and predominated at 160-218 and 743-854. Compared with day 0, the breadth and depth of the Spike-specific TCR repertoire rose significantly after two doses of AZD1222. Donor demographics were predominantly white British with a female majority; clonal diversity may be underestimated.

V trimming: 2 bases; J trimming: 6 bases; junction bases outside the gene matches: 15. Germline CDR1 reads KGHSH; CDR2 reads LQKENI. This CDR3 contains 18 residues. This sample comprised peripheral blood, obtained on day 0 of AZD1222 vaccination. V usage is TRBV18 and J usage is TRBJ1-4; TRBD1 matches 7 bases. The source of this sequence is an adult in good health. The CDR3: CASSPTGEKGIRYEKLFF. CDR3 nucleotides: TGTGCCAGCTCACCAACAGGGGAAAAAGGCATACGCTATGAAAAACTGTTTTTT.